The 23 T cell receptor beta chains listed next were all sequenced from one sample in a study of blood T cell repertoires in COVID-19. Some clones are missing from TCRdb's copy, which holds only in-frame ones; the method was immunoSEQ multiplex PCR. The sample records 110,000 to 150,000 clones, 75% to 90% being singletons. The sequenced sample consisted of peripheral blood. The source of these receptors is a woman between 45 and 60 years old with acute or convalescent COVID-19.

The chain combines TRBV2 with TRBJ1-6; TRBD1 matches at 8 bases. CDR1 SNHLY and CDR2 FYNNEI come from the germline V gene. The CDR3 runs to 15 residues. V was pared by 4 bases and J by 7 bases, with 6 bases of the junction left unmatched. As DNA, the CDR3 is TGTGCCAGCAGTGGTCGGGGACAGGTGAATTCACCCCTCCACTTT. This encodes CASSGRGQVNSPLHF.

This chain links TRBV5-1 with TRBJ1-4; a weak D match, TRBD1 (6 bases). CDR1 is SGHRS, CDR2 YFSETQ, per germline. Trimming cost V 0 bases and J 8 bases, with 14 bases left between them. The CDR3 spans 15 residues. CDR3 amino acids: CASSLASGGREKLFF. CDR3 nucleotides: TGCGCCAGCAGCTTGGCCTCGGGGGGGCGCGAAAAACTGTTTTTT. The full variable domain, in which reference TRBV5-1 and TRBJ1-4 provide the parts outside the CDR3, is KAGVTQTPRYLIKTRGQQVTLSCSPISGHRSVSWYQQTPGQGLQFLFEYFSETQRNKGNFPGRFSGRQFSNSRSEMNVSTLELGDSALYLCASSLASGGREKLFFGSGTQLSVL.

The rearrangement joins TRBV27 to TRBJ2-2; D unresolved. The CDR3 extends over 14 amino acids. Germline V gives CDR1 MNHEY, CDR2 SMNVEV (reference sequence). V lost 2 bases and J 0 bases, leaving 4 bases between the germline ends. CDR3 coding DNA: TGTGCCAGCAGTTTAAGAGCGAACACCGGGGAGCTGTTTTTT. Protein: CASSLRANTGELFF.

This chain connects TRBV28 to TRBJ1-1; TRBD1 might be the D (6 bases). The V gene lost 3 bases and the J gene lost 8 bases, with 16 bases spanning the gap. The CDR3 is made up of 14 amino acids. Germline V gene sequence: CDR1 MDHEN, CDR2 SYDVKM. The CDR3 nucleotides read TGTGCCAGCAGTTTTGACCTCCAGGGGTTAGAAGCTTTCTTT. Protein: CASSFDLQGLEAFF.

The gene calls are TRBV2 and TRBJ2-1; 7 positions agree with TRBD2. Trimming took 8 bases from V and 9 from J; bases not matched to a gene: 4. In germline, CDR1 is SNHLY, CDR2 FYNNEI. The CDR3 totals 11 residues. CDR3 sequence reads: CASGGVFEQFF. CDR3 in DNA: TGTGCCAGCGGGGGGGTCTTTGAGCAGTTCTTC.

Details on this clone: Other DNA sequences from this sample encode an identical CDR3 as well. The CDR3 DNA sequence: TGCGCCAGCAGCTCCGGGACAGGGGGGCGAGGCTACACCTTC. Its translation is CASSSGTGGRGYTF. This sequence joins TRBV5-1 and TRBJ1-2; 11 bases match TRBD1. The CDR3 is 14 residues long. Germline CDR1 reads SGHRS; CDR2 reads YFSETQ. The ends lost 3 bases at V and 8 bases at J; junction bases unmatched: 6.

The chain links TRBV7-9 to TRBJ1-4, with D possibly being TRBD1 (6 bases). The CDR3 contains 15 residues. Germline V gene sequence: CDR1 SEHNR, CDR2 FQNEAQ (reference sequence). Trimming took off 5 bases at V and 3 bases at J, with 13 bases between the two ends. The CDR3 DNA reads TGTGCCAGCAGCCCGGACAGCAGCTCTAATGAAAAACTGTTTTTT. Protein product: CASSPDSSSNEKLFF.

This clone was seen just once. J is TRBJ2-7 and V is TRBV10-3; TRBD1 matches 9 bases. CDR1 is ENHRY and CDR2 is SYGVKD in the germline V gene. V shed 10 bases, J shed 2 bases, and the junction held 6 bases outside the gene matches. The CDR3 extends over 13 amino acids. As DNA, the CDR3 is TGTGCCACCCGGGACAGGGAAACCTACGAGCAGTACTTC. As protein: CATRDRETYEQYF.

The J gene is TRBJ2-1, the V gene TRBV12-3 or TRBV12-4, with D possibly TRBD2 on 5 matching bases. The CDR3 has 12 amino acids. V was cut by 3 bases and J by 15 bases, with 15 bases left in between. The CDR3 sequence is CASSFGLPVRFF. The CDR3 DNA reads as TGTGCCAGCAGTTTCGGACTCCCGGTACGGTTCTTC.

The chain couples TRBV16 to TRBJ1-6; no reliable D call. V lost 3 bases to trimming and J lost 3 bases, with 6 bases between them. The length of the CDR3 is 14 residues. Germline values: CDR1 KGHSY, CDR2 FQNENV. CDR3 in amino acids: CASSHGSYNSPLHF. The DNA of the CDR3 is TGTGCCAGCAGCCATGGCAGCTATAATTCACCCCTCCACTTT.

The rearrangement uses TRBV12-5 and TRBJ2-5, with TRBD2 matching over 7 bases. CDR3 length: 14 amino acids. Per germline, CDR1 LGHNT and CDR2 FRNRAP. V lost 6 bases, J lost 0 bases, and 4 bases stayed unmatched. CDR3 loop: CASGLLAYQETQYF. The CDR3 DNA reads TGTGCTAGTGGCCTACTAGCGTACCAAGAGACCCAGTACTTC. The variable domain in full, with the rest retrieved from reference TRBV12-5 and TRBJ2-5, is DARVTQTPRHKVTEMGQEVTMRCQPILGHNTVFWYRQTMMQGLELLAYFRNRAPLDDSGMPKDRFSAEMPDATLATLKIQPSEPRDSAVYFCASGLLAYQETQYFGPGTRLLVL.

This chain links TRBV4-1 with TRBJ2-2, with TRBD2 as a possible D gene (7 bases). Trimming pared 1 base from V and 3 bases from J, leaving 12 bases between. The CDR3 totals 16 residues. Looked up from germline, CDR1 is MGHRA and CDR2 is YSYEKL. In nucleotides, the CDR3 is TGCGCCAGCAGCCAAGGGGGGGGCGCGGACACCGGGGAGCTGTTTTTT. It codes for CASSQGGGADTGELFF.

CDR3 coding DNA: TGTGCCAGCAGCCAAGCTATCGGGGTTCTTTCTTACGAGCAGTACTTC. Protein sequence: CASSQAIGVLSYEQYF. The chain couples TRBV3-1 (or the pseudogene TRBV3-2) to TRBJ2-7; D perhaps matches TRBD2 (5 bases). Germline V gives CDR1 LGHDT, CDR2 YNNKEL (reference sequence). V gave up 1 base and J gave up 4 bases, with 17 bases separating them. The length of the CDR3 is 16 residues.

V is TRBV6-1 and J is TRBJ1-5; 7 bases fit TRBD1. J was trimmed by 7 bases and V by 3 bases; bases with no gene match: 9. CDR1 MNHNS and CDR2 SASEGT come from the germline V gene. The CDR3 runs 15 residues. CDR3 nucleotides: TGTGCCAGCAGTGACCGGGACAGCATCGTCCAGCCCCAGCATTTT. Translated: CASSDRDSIVQPQHF.

This sequence joins TRBV4-2 and TRBJ1-6; 10 bases align to TRBD1. Germline V gives CDR1 LGHNA, CDR2 YNFKEQ. V lost 3 bases and J lost 5; bases outside the gene matches: 1. CDR3 size: 15 residues. The CDR3 nucleotides are TGTGCCAGCAGCCAGGGGACAGGGGATAATTCACCCCTCCACTTT. Amino acid sequence: CASSQGTGDNSPLHF.

V is TRBV2 and J is TRBJ1-5; D may be TRBD1 (5 bases). Germline CDR1 is SNHLY and CDR2 is FYNNEI. The V and J ends lost 2 bases and 5 bases respectively, with 10 bases between them. The CDR3 covers 14 residues. The CDR3 bases are TGTGCCAGCAGTGAAAGGGCAGGGTATCAGCCCCAGCATTTT. It translates to CASSERAGYQPQHF.

CDR3 sequence reads: CASSQTGQAANSPLHF. The DNA for the CDR3 is TGTGCCAGCAGCCAGACGGGACAGGCGGCCAATTCACCCCTCCACTTT. The rearrangement uses TRBV4-2 and TRBJ1-6; 8 bases line up with TRBD1. The CDR3 length is 16 residues. Germline-derived CDR1 and CDR2 are LGHNA and YNFKEQ. Germline trimming cut 3 bases from V and 7 bases from J; bases unmatched to any gene: 8.

The V gene is TRBV23-1, the J gene TRBJ2-3, with 11 bases fitting TRBD2. TRBV23-1 has ORF status, its function being uncertain. Trimming took 2 bases from V and 0 from J; bases not matched to a gene: 7. CDR3 length equals 18 residues. The CDR3 coding sequence is TGCGCCAGCAGTCAAGGGGGTAGCGGGAGGGACAGCACAGATACGCAGTATTTT. Translation: CASSQGGSGRDSTDTQYF.

This chain joins TRBV19 and TRBJ1-1; D call uncertain. The germline V gene encodes CDR1 LNHDA and CDR2 SQIVND (reference sequence). The V end lost 6 bases, the J end lost 4 bases, and 9 bases lay between the germline ends. The CDR3 loop spans 12 amino acids. CDR3 residues: CASRGESTEAFF. CDR3 sequence (DNA): TGTGCCAGTAGGGGCGAAAGCACTGAAGCTTTCTTT.

This rearrangement joins TRBV28 to TRBJ2-7; the match to TRBD1 covers 7 bases. Germline CDR1 MDHEN, CDR2 SYDVKM. Trimming removed 5 bases from V and 1 base from J; junction bases left unmatched: 8. There are 15 residues in the CDR3. In nucleotides, the CDR3 is TGTGCCAGCAGTCGGGACAGCCGTAATTCCTACGAGCAGTACTTC. This sequence encodes CASSRDSRNSYEQYF.

This chain joins TRBV6-6 and TRBJ2-7, with TRBD2 matching over 11 bases. Germline loops: CDR1 MNHNY, CDR2 SVGAGI (reference sequence). V trimming: 0 bases; J trimming: 3 bases; junction bases outside the gene matches: 4. This CDR3 has 16 residues. For the CDR3, the DNA is TGTGCCAGCAGTTACTCAGTCGGGACTAGCGGCTACGAGCAGTACTTC. This encodes CASSYSVGTSGYEQYF.

The chain employs TRBV16 and TRBJ1-2, with D maybe TRBD1 (6 bases). This CDR3 is built from 13 residues. Germline lookup yields CDR1 KGHSY and CDR2 FQNENV. V was pared by 0 bases and J by 8 bases, with 10 bases between. The CDR3 nucleotides are TGTGCCAGCAGCCAATCGCTTACAGGGGGCTACACCTTC. Translated, it gives CASSQSLTGGYTF.

This clone has only one observation. The V gene is TRBV24-1, the J gene TRBJ2-3; 9 bases match TRBD2. Germline loops: CDR1 KGHDR, CDR2 SFDVKD. Germline trimming cut 2 bases from V and 6 bases from J; bases unmatched to any gene: 5. The CDR3 covers 15 residues. This chain's CDR3 is CATSDYGTSSDTQYF. The CDR3, as DNA: TGTGCCACCAGTGATTATGGGACTAGCAGCGATACGCAGTATTTT.